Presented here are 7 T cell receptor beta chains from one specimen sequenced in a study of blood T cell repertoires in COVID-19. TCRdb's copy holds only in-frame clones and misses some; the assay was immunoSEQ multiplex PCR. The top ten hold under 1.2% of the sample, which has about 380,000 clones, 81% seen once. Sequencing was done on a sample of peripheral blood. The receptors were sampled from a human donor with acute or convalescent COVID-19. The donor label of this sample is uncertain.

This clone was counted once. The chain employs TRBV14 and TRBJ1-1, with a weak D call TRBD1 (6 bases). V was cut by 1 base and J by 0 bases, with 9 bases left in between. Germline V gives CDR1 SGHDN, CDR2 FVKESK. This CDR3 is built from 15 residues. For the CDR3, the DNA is TGTGCCAGCAGCCAAGTGAACAGGGTGAACACTGAAGCTTTCTTT. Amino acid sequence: CASSQVNRVNTEAFF.

The CDR3 bases are TGTGCCAGCAGCCACCTAGCGGGGCCCTCCTACAATGAGCAGTTCTTC. This codes for CASSHLAGPSYNEQFF. This chain uses TRBV7-8 with TRBJ2-1; 9 bases map to TRBD2. V lost 5 bases, J lost 0 bases, and 5 bases stayed unmatched. There are 16 residues in the CDR3. Germline lookup yields CDR1 SGHVS and CDR2 FQNEAQ.

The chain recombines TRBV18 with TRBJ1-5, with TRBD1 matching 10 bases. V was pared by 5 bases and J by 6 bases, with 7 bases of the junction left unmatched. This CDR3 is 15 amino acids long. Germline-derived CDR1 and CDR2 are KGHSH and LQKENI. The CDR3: CASSTTGGSGQPQHF. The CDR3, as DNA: TGTGCCAGCTCAACGACAGGGGGCAGTGGTCAGCCCCAGCATTTT.

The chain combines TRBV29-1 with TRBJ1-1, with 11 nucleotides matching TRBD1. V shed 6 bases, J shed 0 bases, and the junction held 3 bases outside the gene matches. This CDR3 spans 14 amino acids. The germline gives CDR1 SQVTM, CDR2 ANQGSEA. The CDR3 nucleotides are TGCAGCGTCCCGGGACAGGGGGTGAACACTGAAGCTTTCTTT. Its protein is CSVPGQGVNTEAFF.

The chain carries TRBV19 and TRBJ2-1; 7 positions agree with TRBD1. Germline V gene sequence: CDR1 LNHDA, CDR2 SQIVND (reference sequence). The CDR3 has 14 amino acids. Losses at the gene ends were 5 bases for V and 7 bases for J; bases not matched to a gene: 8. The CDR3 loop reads CASSVTGVSNEQFF. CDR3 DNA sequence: TGTGCCAGTAGTGTCACAGGGGTGTCGAATGAGCAGTTCTTC.

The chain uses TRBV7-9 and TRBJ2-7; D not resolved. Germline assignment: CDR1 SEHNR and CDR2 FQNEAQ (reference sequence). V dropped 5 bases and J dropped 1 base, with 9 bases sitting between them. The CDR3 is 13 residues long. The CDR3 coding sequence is TGTGCCAGCAGCCCGCAGGTTTCCTACGAGCAGTACTTC. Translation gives CASSPQVSYEQYF.

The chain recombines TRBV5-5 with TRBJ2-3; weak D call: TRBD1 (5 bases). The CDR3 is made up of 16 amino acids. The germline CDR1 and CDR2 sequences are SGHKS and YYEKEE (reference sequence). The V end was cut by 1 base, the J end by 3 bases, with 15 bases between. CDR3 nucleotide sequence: TGTGCCAGCAGCTTGCCGACAGCCGCGATTACAGATACGCAGTATTTT. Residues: CASSLPTAAITDTQYF.